Included here is one T cell receptor beta chain sequence, with context. This sample is part of a study of technical replicates of blood from several donors. This CDR3 has 14 residues. V lost 4 bases and J lost 5, with 12 bases in between. Germline CDR1 LGHNA, CDR2 YNFKEQ. Method: immunoSEQ multiplex PCR; TCRdb's copy keeps in-frame clones and lacks some. The sample yields around 100,000 clones, just under 95% seen once. The TCR originated in a human donor in good health. Sequencing was done on a sample of T cells isolated from PBMCs. The chain uses TRBV4-2 and TRBJ2-1, with a tentative D call TRBD2 (5 bases). The CDR3 DNA reads TGTGCCAGCAGCCCCCGGGATGCCAACAATGAGCAGTTCTTC. This sequence encodes CASSPRDANNEQFF.